This T cell receptor beta chain was sequenced in a study of CD8 T cells in ankylosing spondylitis. This clonotype was observed at least ten times. The target antigen is unknown. Study-wide results and caveats: In ankylosing spondylitis patients, matched synovial fluid reportedly showed significant enrichment of disease-linked clones. What appeared characteristic of ankylosing spondylitis blood was a TCR beta motif of fewer than ten highly homologous variants.

TCRdb recomputed calls from the 5' RACE reads with MiXCR, one row per CDR3 protein. This table has some 85,000 distinct CDR3 sequences, about 9% appearing once. V lost 1 base, J lost 4 bases, and 11 bases lay in between. The CDR3 length is 13 residues. Germline V CDR1 and CDR2: DFQATT, SNEGSKA (reference sequence). Sequencing used blood, either unsorted or a sorted T cell fraction (not recorded which). V and J are TRBV20-1 and TRBJ2-7; possibly TRBD1 for D (6 bases). The sequence was collected from a male donor with ankylosing spondylitis. CDR3 nucleotide sequence: TGCAGTGCTAGAGGGGGCAGGGGATACGAGCAGTACGTC. Its protein is CSARGGRGYEQYV.